This T cell receptor beta chain was sequenced in a study of blood T cell repertoires in COVID-19. At the level of the study: COVID-19 samples, acute and convalescent, were from the United States, Italy and Spain. Nucleic acid was either cDNA or gDNA, and it came from T cells, B-cell-depleted T cells, or PBMCs.

Germline V gene lookup returns CDR1 MNHEY and CDR2 SVGAGI. The CDR3 loop spans 14 amino acids. J lost 4 bases, V lost 6 bases, and 4 bases had no gene match. In the original processing: Reference gene primer amplification gave estimated nucleated cell counts. TCRdb keeps only in-frame clones here, not all; method: immunoSEQ multiplex PCR. The V and J calls and clone size were taken over from that table, and D and trimming were inferred from the DNA. The table lists 90,000 to 150,000 clones, 85% to 90% of them singletons, with approximately 19% in the top ten. In this sample, this clone turned up once.

This TCR came from a human donor with acute or convalescent COVID-19. The donor label of this sample is uncertain. The V gene is TRBV6-5, the J gene TRBJ1-5; 9 nucleotides match TRBD1. The sample was peripheral blood. The CDR3 DNA is TGTGCCAGCAGGGGGGACAGGGTAAATCAGCCCCAGCATTTT. It translates to CASRGDRVNQPQHF.